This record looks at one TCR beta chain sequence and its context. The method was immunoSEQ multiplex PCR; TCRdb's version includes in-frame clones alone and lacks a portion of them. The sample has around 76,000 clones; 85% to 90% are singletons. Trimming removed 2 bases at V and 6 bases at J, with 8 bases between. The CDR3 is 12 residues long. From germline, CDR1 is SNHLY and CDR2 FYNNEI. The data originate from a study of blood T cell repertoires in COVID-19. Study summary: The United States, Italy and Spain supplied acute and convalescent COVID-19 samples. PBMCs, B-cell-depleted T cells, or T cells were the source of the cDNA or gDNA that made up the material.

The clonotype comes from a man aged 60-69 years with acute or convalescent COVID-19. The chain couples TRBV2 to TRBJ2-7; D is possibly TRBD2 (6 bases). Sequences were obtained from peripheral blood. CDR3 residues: CASSEWGVEQYF. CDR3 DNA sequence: TGTGCCAGCAGTGAATGGGGGGTCGAGCAGTACTTC.